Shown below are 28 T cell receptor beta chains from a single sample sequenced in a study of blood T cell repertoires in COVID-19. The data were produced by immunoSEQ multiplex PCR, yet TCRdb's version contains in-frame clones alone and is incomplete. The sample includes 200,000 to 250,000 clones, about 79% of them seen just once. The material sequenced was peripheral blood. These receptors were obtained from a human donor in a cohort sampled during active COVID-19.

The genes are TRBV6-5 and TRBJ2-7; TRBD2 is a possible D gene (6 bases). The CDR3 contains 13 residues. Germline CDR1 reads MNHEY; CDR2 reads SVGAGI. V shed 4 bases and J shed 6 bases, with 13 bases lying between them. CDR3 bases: TGTGCCAGCAGTTTGCCGGACGGGGGCGAGCAGTACTTC. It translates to CASSLPDGGEQYF.

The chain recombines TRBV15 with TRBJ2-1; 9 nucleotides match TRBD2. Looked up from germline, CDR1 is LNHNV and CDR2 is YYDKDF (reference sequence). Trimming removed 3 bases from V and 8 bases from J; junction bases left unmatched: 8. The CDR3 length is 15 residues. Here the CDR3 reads CATSRGGGRADEQFF. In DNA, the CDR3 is TGTGCCACCAGCAGGGGAGGCGGGAGGGCCGATGAGCAGTTCTTC.

The CDR3 here is CASSRTGSDQPQHF. The CDR3 region has the DNA TGTGCCAGCTCTCGGACAGGCTCAGATCAGCCCCAGCATTTT. J is TRBJ1-5 and V is TRBV18; TRBD1 matches 7 bases. The V gene end was trimmed by 6 bases and the J gene end by 5 bases; junction bases not matched to a gene: 7. The germline gives CDR1 KGHSH, CDR2 LQKENI. The CDR3 sequence is 14 residues long.

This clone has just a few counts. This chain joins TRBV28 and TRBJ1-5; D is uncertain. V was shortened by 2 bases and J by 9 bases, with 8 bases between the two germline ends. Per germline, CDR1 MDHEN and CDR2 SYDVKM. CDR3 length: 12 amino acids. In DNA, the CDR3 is TGTGCCAGCAGTTTACAGGTACCGCCCCAGCATTTT. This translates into CASSLQVPPQHF. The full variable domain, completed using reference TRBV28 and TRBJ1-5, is DVKVTQSSRYLVKRTGEKVFLECVQDMDHENMFWYRQDPGLGLRLIYFSYDVKMKEKGDIPEGYSVSREKKERFSLILESASTNQTSMYLCASSLQVPPQHFGDGTRLSIL.

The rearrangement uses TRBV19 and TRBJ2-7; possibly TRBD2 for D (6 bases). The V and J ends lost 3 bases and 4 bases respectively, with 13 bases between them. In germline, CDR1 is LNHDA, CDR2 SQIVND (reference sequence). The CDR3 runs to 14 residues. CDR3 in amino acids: CASSMEAGSYEQYF. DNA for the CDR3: TGTGCCAGTAGTATGGAAGCGGGTTCTTACGAGCAGTACTTC.

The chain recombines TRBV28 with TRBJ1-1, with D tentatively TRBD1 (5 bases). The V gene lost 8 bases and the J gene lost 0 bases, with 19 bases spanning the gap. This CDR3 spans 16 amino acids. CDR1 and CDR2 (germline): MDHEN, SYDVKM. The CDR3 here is CASGTGTPSMNTEAFF. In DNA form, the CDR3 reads TGTGCCAGCGGAACCGGGACTCCGAGTATGAACACTGAAGCTTTCTTT.

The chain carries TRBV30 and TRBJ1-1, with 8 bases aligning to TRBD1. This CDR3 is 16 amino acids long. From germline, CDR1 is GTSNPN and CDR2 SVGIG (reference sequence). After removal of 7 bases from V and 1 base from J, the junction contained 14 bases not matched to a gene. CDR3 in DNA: TGTGCCTCTCCAGGACAGGGCCGGCAGGGGAACACTGAAGCTTTCTTT. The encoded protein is CASPGQGRQGNTEAFF.

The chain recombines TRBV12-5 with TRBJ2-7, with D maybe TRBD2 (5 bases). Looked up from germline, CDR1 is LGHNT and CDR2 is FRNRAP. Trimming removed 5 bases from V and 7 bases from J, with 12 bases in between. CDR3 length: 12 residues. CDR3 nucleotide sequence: TGTGCTAGTGGTCAAGGGAGAAGGGAGCAGTACTTC. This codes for CASGQGRREQYF.

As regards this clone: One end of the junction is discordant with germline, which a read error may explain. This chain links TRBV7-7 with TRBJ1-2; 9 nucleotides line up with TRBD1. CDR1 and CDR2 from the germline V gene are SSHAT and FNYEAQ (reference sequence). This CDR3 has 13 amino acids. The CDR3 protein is CASSSDRGEGYTF. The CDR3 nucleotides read TGTGCTAGCAGCTCGGACAGGGGTGAGGGCTACACCTTC.

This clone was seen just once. Here the CDR3 DNA reads TGTGCCAGCGCTAGCGCAAGCTCCTACAATGAGCAGTTCTTC. Its protein is CASASASSYNEQFF. The rearrangement links TRBV6-5 to TRBJ2-1, with D possibly TRBD2 on 6 matching bases. V shed 8 bases and J shed 0 bases, with 11 bases lying between them. The length of the CDR3 is 14 residues. The germline V gene encodes CDR1 MNHEY and CDR2 SVGAGI.

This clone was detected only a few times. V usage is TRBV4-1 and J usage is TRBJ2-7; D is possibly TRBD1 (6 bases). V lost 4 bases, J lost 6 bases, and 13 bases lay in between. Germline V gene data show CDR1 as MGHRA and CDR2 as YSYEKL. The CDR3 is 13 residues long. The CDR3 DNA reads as TGCGCCAGCAGCCTCCGGACAGTCGGCGAGCAGTACTTC. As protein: CASSLRTVGEQYF.

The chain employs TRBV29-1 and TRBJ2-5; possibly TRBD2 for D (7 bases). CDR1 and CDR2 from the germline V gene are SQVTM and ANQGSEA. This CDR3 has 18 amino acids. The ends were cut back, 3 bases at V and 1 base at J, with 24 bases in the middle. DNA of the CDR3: TGCAGCGTTGACGGGACTATACCGGAGGACAGTGGCCAAGAGACCCAGTACTTC. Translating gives CSVDGTIPEDSGQETQYF.

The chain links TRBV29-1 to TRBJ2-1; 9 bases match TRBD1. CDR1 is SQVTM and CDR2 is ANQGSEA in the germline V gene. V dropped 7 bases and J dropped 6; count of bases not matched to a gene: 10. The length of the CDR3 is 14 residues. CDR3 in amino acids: CSAYKTGGRNEQFF. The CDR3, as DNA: TGCAGCGCATACAAAACAGGGGGCCGCAATGAGCAGTTCTTC.

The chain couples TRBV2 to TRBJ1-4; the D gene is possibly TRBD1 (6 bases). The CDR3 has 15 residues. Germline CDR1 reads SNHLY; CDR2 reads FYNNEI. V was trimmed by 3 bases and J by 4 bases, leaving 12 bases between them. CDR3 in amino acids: CASSDKRGINEKLFF. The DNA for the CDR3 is TGTGCCAGCAGTGATAAAAGGGGGATTAATGAAAAACTGTTTTTT.

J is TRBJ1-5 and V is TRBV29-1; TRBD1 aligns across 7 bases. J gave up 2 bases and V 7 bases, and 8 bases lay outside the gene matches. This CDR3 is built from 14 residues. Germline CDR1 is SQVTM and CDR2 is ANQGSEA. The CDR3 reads CSAALGTGNQPQHF. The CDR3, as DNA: TGCAGCGCTGCCCTAGGGACAGGCAATCAGCCCCAGCATTTT.

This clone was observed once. Here the CDR3 DNA reads TGTGCCAGCAGCTCAAGGGACACGGTGGGCACCGGGGAGCTGTTTTTT. It is translated as CASSSRDTVGTGELFF. V gene TRBV7-9 combines with J gene TRBJ2-2; a weak D match, TRBD1 (6 bases). V was trimmed by 4 bases and J by 4 bases, leaving 16 bases between them. The germline CDR1 and CDR2 sequences are SEHNR and FQNEAQ (reference sequence). This CDR3 region has 16 residues.

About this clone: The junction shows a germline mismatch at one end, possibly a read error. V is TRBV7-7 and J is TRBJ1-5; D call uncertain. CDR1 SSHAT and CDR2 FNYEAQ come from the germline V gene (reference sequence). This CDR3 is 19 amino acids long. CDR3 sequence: CASSLVGRRVVESNQPQHF. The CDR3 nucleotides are TGTGCTAGCAGCTTAGTAGGTCGGCGGGTTGTTGAAAGCAATCAGCCCCAGCATTTT.

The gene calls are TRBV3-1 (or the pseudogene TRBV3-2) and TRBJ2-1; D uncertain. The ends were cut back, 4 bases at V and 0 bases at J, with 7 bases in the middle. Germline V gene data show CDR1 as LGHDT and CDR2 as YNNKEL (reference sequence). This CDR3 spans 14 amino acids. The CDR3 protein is CASSPTGSYNEQFF. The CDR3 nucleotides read TGTGCCAGCAGCCCGACTGGCTCCTACAATGAGCAGTTCTTC.

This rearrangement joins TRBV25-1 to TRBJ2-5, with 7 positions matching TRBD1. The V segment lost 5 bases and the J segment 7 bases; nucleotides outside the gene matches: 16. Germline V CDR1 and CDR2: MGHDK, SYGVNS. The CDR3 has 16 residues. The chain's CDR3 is CASSPQGDTGRRTQYF. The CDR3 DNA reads TGTGCCAGCAGTCCTCAGGGGGACACGGGACGTCGGACCCAGTACTTC.

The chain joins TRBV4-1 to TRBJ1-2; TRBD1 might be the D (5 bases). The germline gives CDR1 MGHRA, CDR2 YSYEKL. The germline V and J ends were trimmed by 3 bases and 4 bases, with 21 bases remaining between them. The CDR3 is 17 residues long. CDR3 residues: CASSQHEGPTGGYGYTF. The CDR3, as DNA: TGCGCCAGCAGCCAGCATGAAGGCCCCACGGGGGGCTATGGCTACACCTTC.

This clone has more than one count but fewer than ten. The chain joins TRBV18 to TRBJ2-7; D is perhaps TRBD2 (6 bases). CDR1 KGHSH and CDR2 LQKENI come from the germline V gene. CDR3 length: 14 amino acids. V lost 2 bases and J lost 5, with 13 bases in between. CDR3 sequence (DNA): TGTGCCAGCTCACCAGCGGGGTCAAGACACGAGCAGTACTTC. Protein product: CASSPAGSRHEQYF.

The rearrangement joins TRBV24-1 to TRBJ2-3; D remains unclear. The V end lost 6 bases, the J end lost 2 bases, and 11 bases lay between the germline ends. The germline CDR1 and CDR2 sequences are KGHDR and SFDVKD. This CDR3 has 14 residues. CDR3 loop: CATSSDCLTDTQYF. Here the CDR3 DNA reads TGTGCCACCAGTAGCGACTGCCTCACAGATACGCAGTATTTT.

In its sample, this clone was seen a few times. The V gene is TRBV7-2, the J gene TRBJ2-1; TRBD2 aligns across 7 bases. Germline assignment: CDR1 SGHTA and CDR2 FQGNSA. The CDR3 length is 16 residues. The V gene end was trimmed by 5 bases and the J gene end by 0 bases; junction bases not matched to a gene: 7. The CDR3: CASSSREGDSYNEQFF. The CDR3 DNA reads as TGTGCCAGCAGCAGCAGGGAGGGTGACTCCTACAATGAGCAGTTCTTC.

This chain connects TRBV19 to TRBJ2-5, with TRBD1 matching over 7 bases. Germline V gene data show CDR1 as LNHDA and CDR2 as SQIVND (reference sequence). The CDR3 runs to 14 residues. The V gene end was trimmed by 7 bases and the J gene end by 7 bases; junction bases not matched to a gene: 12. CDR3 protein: CASKETGPSSTQYF. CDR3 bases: TGTGCCAGTAAGGAGACAGGGCCCTCTTCGACCCAGTACTTC.

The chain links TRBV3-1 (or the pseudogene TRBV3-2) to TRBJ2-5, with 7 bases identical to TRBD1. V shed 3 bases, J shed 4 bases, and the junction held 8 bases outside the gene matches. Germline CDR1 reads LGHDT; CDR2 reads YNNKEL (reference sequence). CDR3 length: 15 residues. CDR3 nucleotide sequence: TGTGCCAGCAGCCAGTCGACAGGGTGGCGAGAGACCCAGTACTTC. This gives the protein CASSQSTGWRETQYF.

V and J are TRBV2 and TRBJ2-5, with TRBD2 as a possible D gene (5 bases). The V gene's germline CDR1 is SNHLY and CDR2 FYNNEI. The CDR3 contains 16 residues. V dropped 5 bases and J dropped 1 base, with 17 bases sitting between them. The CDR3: CASSHGKKTFQETQYF. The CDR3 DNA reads TGTGCCAGCAGTCACGGGAAAAAGACATTCCAAGAGACCCAGTACTTC. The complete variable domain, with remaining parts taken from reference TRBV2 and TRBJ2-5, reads EPEVTQTPSHQVTQMGQEVILRCVPISNHLYFYWYRQILGQKVEFLVSFYNNEISEKSEIFDDQFSVERPDGSNFTLKIRSTKLEDSAMYFCASSHGKKTFQETQYFGPGTRLLVL.

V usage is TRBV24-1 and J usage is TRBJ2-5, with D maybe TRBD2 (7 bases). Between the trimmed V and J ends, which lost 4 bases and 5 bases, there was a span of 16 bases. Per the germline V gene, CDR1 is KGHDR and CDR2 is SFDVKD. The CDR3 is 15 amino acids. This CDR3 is CATSETGMGGETQYF. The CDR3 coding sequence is TGTGCCACCAGTGAAACAGGGATGGGGGGGGAGACCCAGTACTTC.

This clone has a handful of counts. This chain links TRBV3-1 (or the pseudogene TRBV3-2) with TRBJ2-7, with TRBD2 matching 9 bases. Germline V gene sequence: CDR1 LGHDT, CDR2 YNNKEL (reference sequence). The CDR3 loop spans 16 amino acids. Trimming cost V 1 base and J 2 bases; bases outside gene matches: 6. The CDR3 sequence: CASSQAVLAGTYEQYF. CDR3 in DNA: TGTGCCAGCAGCCAAGCCGTGCTAGCGGGGACCTACGAGCAGTACTTC.